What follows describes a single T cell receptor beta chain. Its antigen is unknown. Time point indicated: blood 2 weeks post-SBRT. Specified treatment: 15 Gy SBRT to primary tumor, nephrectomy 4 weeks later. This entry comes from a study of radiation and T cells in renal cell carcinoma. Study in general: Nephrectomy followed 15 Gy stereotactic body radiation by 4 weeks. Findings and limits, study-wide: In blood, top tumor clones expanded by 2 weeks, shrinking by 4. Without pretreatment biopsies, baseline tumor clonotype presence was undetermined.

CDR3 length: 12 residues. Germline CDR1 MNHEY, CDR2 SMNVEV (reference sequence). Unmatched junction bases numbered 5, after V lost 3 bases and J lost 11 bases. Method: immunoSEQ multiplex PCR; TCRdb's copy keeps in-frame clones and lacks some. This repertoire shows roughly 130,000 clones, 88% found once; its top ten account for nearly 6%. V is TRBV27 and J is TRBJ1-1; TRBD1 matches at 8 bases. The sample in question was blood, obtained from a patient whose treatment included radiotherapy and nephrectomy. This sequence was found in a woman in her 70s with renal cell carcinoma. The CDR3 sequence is CASSLSGGEAFF. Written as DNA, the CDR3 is TGTGCCAGCAGTTTGTCAGGGGGCGAGGCTTTCTTT.